The 18 T cell receptor beta chains below come from one sample, sequenced in a study of shared clonotypes between healthy human individuals. The data were produced by immunoSEQ multiplex PCR, yet TCRdb's version contains in-frame clones alone and is incomplete. The profile covers 740,000 or so clones, with 55% to 85% appearing a single time and around 2% taken by the ten largest. Material: memory CD4+ T cells sorted from blood. Documented subset: CD45RA-negative fraction. Source of these receptors: a woman aged 25-40 years in good health.

This clone is a singleton in its sample. This chain uses TRBV7-9 with TRBJ2-6, with 7 nucleotides matching TRBD1. CDR1 and CDR2 (germline): SEHNR, FQNEAQ (reference sequence). V dropped 6 bases and J dropped 0; count of bases not matched to a gene: 5. The CDR3 covers 16 residues. The CDR3 loop reads CASSHDRDSGANVLTF. The CDR3 DNA reads TGTGCCAGCAGTCACGACAGGGACTCTGGGGCCAACGTCCTGACTTTC. Full variable domain (rest looked up from reference TRBV7-9 and TRBJ2-6): DTGVSQNPRHKITKRGQNVTFRCDPISEHNRLYWYRQTLGQGPEFLTYFQNEAQLEKSRLLSDRFSAERPKGSFSTLEIQRTEQGDSAMYLCASSHDRDSGANVLTFGAGSRLTVL.

On this clone: The sample contains more than one DNA sequence encoding this CDR3. The J gene is TRBJ2-5, the V gene TRBV4-1, with D unresolved. Trimming removed 1 base at V and 5 bases at J, with 8 bases between. The CDR3 totals 13 residues. Germline CDR1 MGHRA, CDR2 YSYEKL. The CDR3 here is CASSQVLGETQYF. In DNA form, the CDR3 reads TGCGCCAGCAGCCAAGTTCTAGGCGAGACCCAGTACTTC.

The V and J genes are TRBV6-5 and TRBJ1-1; 7 bases fit TRBD1. Germline CDR1 is MNHEY and CDR2 is SVGAGI. The CDR3 covers 14 residues. With V trimmed by 6 bases and J by 6 bases, 10 bases remained unmatched. The DNA for the CDR3 is TGTGCCAGCAGGGGGGACAGAATAGTCTCTGAAGCTTTCTTT. Translating gives CASRGDRIVSEAFF.

The V call is TRBV6-4, the J call TRBJ2-7; D not resolved. The V end lost 2 bases, the J end lost 2 bases, and 19 bases lay between the germline ends. Germline V lookup: CDR1 MRHNA, CDR2 SNTAGT. The CDR3 consists of 17 residues. DNA of the CDR3: TGTGCCAGCAGTGACCCGTCACCCCCAGGCCTCCCCTACGAGCAGTACTTC. This translates into CASSDPSPPGLPYEQYF.

The rearrangement joins TRBV30 to TRBJ2-1; 7 nucleotides align to TRBD2. Germline-derived CDR1 and CDR2 are GTSNPN and SVGIG (reference sequence). V lost 2 bases to trimming and J lost 10 bases; unmatched junction nucleotides: 5. The CDR3 sequence is 12 residues long. CDR3 protein: CAWSPTSLEQFF. CDR3 nucleotide sequence: TGTGCCTGGAGTCCGACTAGCCTGGAGCAGTTCTTC.

This clone was counted only a few times. V and J are TRBV30 and TRBJ2-5; D remains unclear. CDR1 is GTSNPN and CDR2 is SVGIG in the germline V gene (reference sequence). V lost 5 bases and J 1 base, leaving 11 bases between the germline ends. CDR3 size: 13 residues. The CDR3 DNA reads as TGTGCCTGGCGGGTGGTAGGCCAAGAGACCCAGTACTTC. It specifies CAWRVVGQETQYF.

This clone was observed a few times. The chain employs TRBV30 and TRBJ2-3; TRBD2 might be the D (6 bases). The CDR3 is 14 amino acids. From germline, CDR1 is GTSNPN and CDR2 SVGIG (reference sequence). Trimming took 5 bases from V and 4 from J, leaving 16 bases between them. CDR3 sequence reads: CAWEAEGGADTQYF. CDR3 nucleotides: TGTGCCTGGGAGGCGGAGGGCGGGGCAGATACGCAGTATTTT.

This clone was observed a single time. The chain combines TRBV5-8 with TRBJ2-3, with a possible D match to TRBD2 (6 bases). CDR1 is SGHTS and CDR2 is YDEGEE in the germline V gene. The germline V and J ends were trimmed by 4 bases and 1 base, with 19 bases remaining between them. The CDR3 length is 17 residues. The DNA of the CDR3 is TGTGCCAGCAGCGGGGGGACGGGGAGTCTCGGCACAGATACGCAGTATTTT. Translating it yields CASSGGTGSLGTDTQYF.

The J gene is TRBJ2-1, the V gene TRBV30; D gene ambiguous. Looked up from germline, CDR1 is GTSNPN and CDR2 is SVGIG (reference sequence). Trimming left V 0 bases short and J 9 bases short, with 6 bases between. The CDR3 totals 11 residues. The CDR3 is CAWSVLVEQFF. The CDR3 nucleotides are TGTGCCTGGAGTGTACTTGTTGAGCAGTTCTTC.

Here the CDR3 DNA reads TGTGCCAGCAGCCACCAGTGGGGGGCCAACGTCCTGACTTTC. Residues: CASSHQWGANVLTF. The rearrangement uses TRBV14 and TRBJ2-6, with D uncertain. Germline CDR1 is SGHDN and CDR2 is FVKESK. This CDR3 contains 14 residues. V dropped 3 bases and J dropped 4 bases, with 7 bases sitting between them. Full variable domain (outside the CDR3, taken from reference TRBV14 and TRBJ2-6): EAGVTQFPSHSVIEKGQTVTLRCDPISGHDNLYWYRRVMGKEIKFLLHFVKESKQDESGMPNNRFLAERTGGTYSTLKVQPAELEDSGVYFCASSHQWGANVLTFGAGSRLTVL.

This clone was seen once. The chain employs TRBV2 and TRBJ2-5, with TRBD2 matching 7 bases. The CDR3 totals 12 residues. V shed 10 bases and J 4 bases; nucleotides not matched to a gene: 6. Per germline, CDR1 SNHLY and CDR2 FYNNEI. In nucleotides, the CDR3 is TGTGCCACCATGGGAGGGGCAGAGACCCAGTACTTC. Amino acids: CATMGGAETQYF.

This rearrangement joins TRBV2 to TRBJ1-5; a possible D gene is TRBD1 (5 bases). The V gene lost 6 bases and the J gene lost 5 bases, with 11 bases spanning the gap. The germline CDR1 and CDR2 sequences are SNHLY and FYNNEI. This CDR3 is 13 amino acids long. The CDR3 region has the DNA TGTGCCAGCAGCTTGACAGTAGATCAGCCCCAGCATTTT. Translated: CASSLTVDQPQHF.

This chain links TRBV6-5 with TRBJ2-5; D ambiguous. Trimming removed 4 bases from V and 3 bases from J, with 9 bases in between. The CDR3 is made up of 13 amino acids. Germline assignment: CDR1 MNHEY and CDR2 SVGAGI. The CDR3 sequence is CASSLQKKETQYF. The CDR3 nucleotides read TGTGCCAGCAGTTTACAGAAAAAAGAGACCCAGTACTTC.

On this clone: This sequence may be a read error, since a much larger clone differs from it by one base. V usage is TRBV7-2 and J usage is TRBJ1-1; D remains unclear. CDR3 length equals 13 residues. V was trimmed by 3 bases and J by 5 bases, leaving 10 bases between them. Germline V gene lookup returns CDR1 SGHTA and CDR2 FQGNSA. CDR3 residues: CASSFTGKTEAFF. As DNA, the CDR3 is TGTGCCAGCAGCTTTACGGGGAAAACTGAAGCTTTCTTT.

This clone was picked up one time. V usage is TRBV19 and J usage is TRBJ2-7; D perhaps matches TRBD2 (6 bases). The CDR3 is made up of 13 amino acids. V was pared by 5 bases and J by 5 bases, with 13 bases between. Germline values: CDR1 LNHDA, CDR2 SQIVND (reference sequence). The chain's CDR3 is CASSVGSGDEQYF. The CDR3 DNA is TGTGCCAGTAGTGTGGGCTCGGGGGACGAGCAGTACTTC.

In this sample, this clone turned up a few times. The chain uses TRBV10-3 and TRBJ1-1; 7 nucleotides agree with TRBD1. The germline V gene encodes CDR1 ENHRY and CDR2 SYGVKD. The J segment lost 5 bases and the V segment lost 3 bases, leaving 3 bases of the junction unmatched. The CDR3 runs to 13 residues. CDR3 in amino acids: CAISEGGMTEAFF. As DNA, the CDR3 is TGTGCCATCAGTGAAGGGGGCATGACTGAAGCTTTCTTT.

The chain links TRBV18 to TRBJ2-3, with TRBD1 matching 9 bases. CDR1 KGHSH and CDR2 LQKENI come from the germline V gene. CDR3 length: 14 amino acids. Germline trimming cut 3 bases from V and 4 bases from J; bases unmatched to any gene: 2. Written as DNA, the CDR3 is TGTGCCAGCTCACCTAGGACAGGGGCAGATACGCAGTATTTT. Its protein is CASSPRTGADTQYF.

The chain joins TRBV7-9 to TRBJ1-1; D is unclear. The V gene's germline CDR1 is SEHNR and CDR2 FQNEAQ (reference sequence). CDR3 length: 14 residues. The V end was cut by 4 bases, the J end by 5 bases, with 14 bases between. This chain's CDR3 is CASSSPTRLTEAFF. In nucleotides, the CDR3 is TGTGCCAGCAGCTCCCCGACACGATTAACTGAAGCTTTCTTT.